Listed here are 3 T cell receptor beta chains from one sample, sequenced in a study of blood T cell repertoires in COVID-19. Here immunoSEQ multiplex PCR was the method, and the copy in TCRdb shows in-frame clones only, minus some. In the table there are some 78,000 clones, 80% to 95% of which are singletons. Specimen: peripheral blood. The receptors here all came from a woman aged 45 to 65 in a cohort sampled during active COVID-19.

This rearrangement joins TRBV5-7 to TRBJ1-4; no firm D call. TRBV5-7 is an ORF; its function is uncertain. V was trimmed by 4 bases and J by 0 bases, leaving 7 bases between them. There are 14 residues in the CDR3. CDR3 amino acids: CASSLTATNEKLFF. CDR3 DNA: TGTGCCAGCAGCCTCACAGCAACTAATGAAAAACTGTTTTTT.

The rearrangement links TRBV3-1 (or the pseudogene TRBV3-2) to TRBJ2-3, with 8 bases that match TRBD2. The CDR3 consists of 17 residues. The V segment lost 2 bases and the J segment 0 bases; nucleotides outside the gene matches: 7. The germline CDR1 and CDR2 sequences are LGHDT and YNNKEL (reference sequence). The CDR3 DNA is TGTGCCAGCAGCCAATACCCTAGCGGGTCCAGCACAGATACGCAGTATTTT. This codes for CASSQYPSGSSTDTQYF.

DNA for the CDR3: TGTGCCAGCTGCTCGGGGGGGAGGATCTCCTTGATCGACAATGAGCAGTTCTTC. Translated: CASCSGGRISLIDNEQFF. This chain joins TRBV28 and TRBJ2-1; 8 bases align to TRBD2. Germline CDR1 reads MDHEN; CDR2 reads SYDVKM. Trimming cost V 8 bases and J 5 bases; bases outside gene matches: 20. The CDR3 is made up of 18 amino acids.